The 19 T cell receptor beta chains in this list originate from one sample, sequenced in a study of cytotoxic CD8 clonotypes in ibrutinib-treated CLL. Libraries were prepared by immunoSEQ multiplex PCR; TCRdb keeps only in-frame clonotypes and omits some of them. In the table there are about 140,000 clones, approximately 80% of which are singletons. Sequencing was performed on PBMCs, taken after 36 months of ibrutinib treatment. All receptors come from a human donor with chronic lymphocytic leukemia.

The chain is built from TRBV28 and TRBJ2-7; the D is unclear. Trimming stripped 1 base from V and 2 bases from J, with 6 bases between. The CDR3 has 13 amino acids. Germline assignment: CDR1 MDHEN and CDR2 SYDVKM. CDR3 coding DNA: TGTGCCAGCAGTTTATTGGCAACCTACGAGCAGTACTTC. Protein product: CASSLLATYEQYF.

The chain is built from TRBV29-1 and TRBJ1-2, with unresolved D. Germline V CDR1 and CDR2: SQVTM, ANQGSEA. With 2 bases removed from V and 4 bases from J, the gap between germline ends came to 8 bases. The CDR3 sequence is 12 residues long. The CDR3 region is CSVEFLPYGYTF. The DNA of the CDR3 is TGCAGCGTTGAATTCCTTCCCTATGGCTACACCTTC.

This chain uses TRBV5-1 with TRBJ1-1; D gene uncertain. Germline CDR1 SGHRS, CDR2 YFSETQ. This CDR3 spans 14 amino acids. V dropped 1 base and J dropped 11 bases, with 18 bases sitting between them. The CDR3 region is CASSLISGNQYAFF. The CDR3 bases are TGCGCCAGCAGCTTGATAAGCGGGAATCAGTACGCTTTCTTT.

CDR3 protein: CASSQVNTEAFF. CDR3 DNA sequence: TGCGCCAGCAGCCAAGTGAACACTGAAGCTTTCTTT. The chain recombines TRBV4-1 with TRBJ1-1, with no clear D. This CDR3 has 12 amino acids. V was cut by 1 base and J by 0 bases, with 0 bases left in between. Germline V gene lookup returns CDR1 MGHRA and CDR2 YSYEKL.

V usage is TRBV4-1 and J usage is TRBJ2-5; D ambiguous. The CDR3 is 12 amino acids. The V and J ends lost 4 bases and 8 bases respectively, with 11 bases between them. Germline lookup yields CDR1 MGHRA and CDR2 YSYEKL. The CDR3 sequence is CASSRAPGTQYF. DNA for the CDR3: TGCGCCAGCAGCCGCGCTCCGGGTACCCAGTACTTC.

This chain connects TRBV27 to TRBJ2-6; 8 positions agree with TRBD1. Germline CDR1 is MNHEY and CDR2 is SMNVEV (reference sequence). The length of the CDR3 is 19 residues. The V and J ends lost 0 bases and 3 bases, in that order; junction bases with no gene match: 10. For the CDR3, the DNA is TGTGCCAGCAGTTTATCGAGGGGCAGGGGGCTGGTTGGGGCCAACGTCCTGACTTTC. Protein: CASSLSRGRGLVGANVLTF.

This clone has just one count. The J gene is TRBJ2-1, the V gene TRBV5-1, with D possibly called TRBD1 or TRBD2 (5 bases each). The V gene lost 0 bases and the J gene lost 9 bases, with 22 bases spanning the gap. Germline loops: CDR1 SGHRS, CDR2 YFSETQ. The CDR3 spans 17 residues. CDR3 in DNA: TGCGCCAGCAGCTTGGGGTACCGGGACCCGGGGTGGGGTGAGCAGTTCTTC. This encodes CASSLGYRDPGWGEQFF. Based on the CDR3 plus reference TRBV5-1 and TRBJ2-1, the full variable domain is KAGVTQTPRYLIKTRGQQVTLSCSPISGHRSVSWYQQTPGQGLQFLFEYFSETQRNKGNFPGRFSGRQFSNSRSEMNVSTLELGDSALYLCASSLGYRDPGWGEQFFGPGTRLTVL.

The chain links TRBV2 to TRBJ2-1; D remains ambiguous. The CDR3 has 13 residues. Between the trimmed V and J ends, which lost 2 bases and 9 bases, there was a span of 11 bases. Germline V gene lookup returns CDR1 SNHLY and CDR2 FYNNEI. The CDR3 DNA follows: TGTGCCAGCAGTGAAAGGGTACTTAGTGAGCAGTTCTTC. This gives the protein CASSERVLSEQFF.

The CDR3 nucleotides are TGCGCCAGCAGTGATCCGAATAGCAATCAGCCCCAGCATTTT. As protein: CASSDPNSNQPQHF. The chain has TRBV10-2 and TRBJ1-5; D is unresolved. The ends were cut back, 3 bases at V and 0 bases at J, with 6 bases in the middle. Germline-derived CDR1 and CDR2 are WSHSY and SAAADI. This CDR3 spans 14 amino acids.

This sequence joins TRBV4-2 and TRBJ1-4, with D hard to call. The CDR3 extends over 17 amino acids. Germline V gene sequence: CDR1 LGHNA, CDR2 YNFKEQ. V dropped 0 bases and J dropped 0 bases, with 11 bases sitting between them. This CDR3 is CASSQDLIGPTNEKLFF. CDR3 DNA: TGTGCCAGCAGCCAAGATCTGATCGGGCCAACTAATGAAAAACTGTTTTTT.

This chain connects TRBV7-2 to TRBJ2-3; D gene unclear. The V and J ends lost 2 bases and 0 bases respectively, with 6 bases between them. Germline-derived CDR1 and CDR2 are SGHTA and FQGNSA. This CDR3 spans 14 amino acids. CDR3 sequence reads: CASSLRMSTDTQYF. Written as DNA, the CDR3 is TGTGCCAGCAGCTTACGAATGAGCACAGATACGCAGTATTTT.

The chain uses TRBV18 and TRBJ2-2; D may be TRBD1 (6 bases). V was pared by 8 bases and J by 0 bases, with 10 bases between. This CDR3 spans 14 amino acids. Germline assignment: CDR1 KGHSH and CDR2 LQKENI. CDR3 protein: CASHGTSNTGELFF. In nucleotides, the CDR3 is TGTGCCAGCCACGGGACATCGAACACCGGGGAGCTGTTTTTT.

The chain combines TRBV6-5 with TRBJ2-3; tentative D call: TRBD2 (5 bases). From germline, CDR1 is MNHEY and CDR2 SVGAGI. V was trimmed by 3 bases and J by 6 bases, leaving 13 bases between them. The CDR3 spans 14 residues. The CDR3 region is CASSYRGGVDTQYF. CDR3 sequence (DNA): TGTGCCAGCAGTTATAGAGGAGGAGTTGATACGCAGTATTTT.

The CDR3 coding sequence is TGTGCCAGCAGTTTATGGTATAACACTGAAGCTTTCTTT. Protein sequence: CASSLWYNTEAFF. The V and J genes are TRBV27 and TRBJ1-1, with D unresolved. Germline CDR1 reads MNHEY; CDR2 reads SMNVEV (reference sequence). This CDR3 has 13 residues. V shed 1 base and J shed 2 bases, with 5 bases lying between them.

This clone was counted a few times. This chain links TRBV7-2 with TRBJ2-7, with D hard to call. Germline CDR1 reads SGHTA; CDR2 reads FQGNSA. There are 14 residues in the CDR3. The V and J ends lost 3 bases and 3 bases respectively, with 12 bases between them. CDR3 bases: TGTGCCAGCAGCTTCCCCCTAGGTAACTACGAGCAGTACTTC. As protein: CASSFPLGNYEQYF.

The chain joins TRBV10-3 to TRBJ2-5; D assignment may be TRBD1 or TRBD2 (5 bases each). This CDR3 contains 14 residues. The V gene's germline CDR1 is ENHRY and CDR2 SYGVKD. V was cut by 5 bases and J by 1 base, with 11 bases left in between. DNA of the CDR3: TGTGCCATCAGTATGAGTGGGGGCCAAGAGACCCAGTACTTC. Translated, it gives CAISMSGGQETQYF.

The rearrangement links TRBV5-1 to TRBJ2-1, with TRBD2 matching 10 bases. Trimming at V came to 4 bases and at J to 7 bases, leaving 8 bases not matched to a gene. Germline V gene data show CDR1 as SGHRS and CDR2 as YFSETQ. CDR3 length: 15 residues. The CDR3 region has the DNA TGCGCCAGCAGCCAACTAGCGGGGCGGCTGAATGAGCAGTTCTTC. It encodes CASSQLAGRLNEQFF.

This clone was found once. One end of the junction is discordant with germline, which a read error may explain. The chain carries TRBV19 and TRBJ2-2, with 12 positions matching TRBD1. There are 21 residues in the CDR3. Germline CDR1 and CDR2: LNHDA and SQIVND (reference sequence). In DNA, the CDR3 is TGTGCCAGTACCGGGACAGGGGGCGCTGGGAGAACCTACCTGAACGCCGGGGAGCTGTTTTTT. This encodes CASTGTGGAGRTYLNAGELFF.

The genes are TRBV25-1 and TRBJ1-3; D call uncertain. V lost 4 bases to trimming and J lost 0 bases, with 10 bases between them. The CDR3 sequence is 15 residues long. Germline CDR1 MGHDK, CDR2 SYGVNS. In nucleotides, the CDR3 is TGTGCCAGCAGTGGGGAGGGATCCTCTGGAAACACCATATATTTT. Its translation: CASSGEGSSGNTIYF.